This TCR beta chain comes out of a study of untreated major depressive disorder (dated by TCRdb to the late 2010s). Some background on the complete study: The study was a cross-sectional case-control comparison of T cell phenotype and TCR repertoire between antidepressant-free major depressive disorder patients and individually matched non-depressed controls. The sequencing was a follow-up to the differences in Vbeta 5.1, Vbeta 11 and Vbeta 22 usage that flow cytometry had picked up across the whole cohort.

Every depressed patient was matched in pairs with a non-depressed control on sex, age, current smoking status and body mass index. European descent was reported for all participants. To qualify, patients needed a DSM-IV diagnosis of major depressive disorder plus a Hamilton Rating Scale for Depression score of 18 or higher. No psychiatric medication, including antidepressants, had been taken by patients for at least 8 weeks before enrollment. Depression severity ranging from moderate to severe was represented among patients. Participants were excluded if they had major medical conditions, Axis I/II comorbidities, regular medication or illicit drug use, or weekly alcohol intake above 100 g. Roughly 29 ml of peripheral blood was drawn into EDTA tubes from each participant. CD4+ T cells were purified from thawed PBMCs by magnetic negative selection with the BD IMag Human CD4 T Lymphocyte Enrichment Set. A purity of roughly 94% was typically achieved with the CD4+ enrichment method, as confirmed by flow cytometry. A subgroup of 5 or 6 case-control pairs, chosen blind to chemokine receptor expression and flow-cytometric repertoire skewing results, underwent TCRbeta sequencing. All blood samples were drawn in the morning at 8:00 a.m., and PBMCs were separated by Ficoll-Hypaque gradient centrifugation. PBMCs were gradually cooled to -80 degrees C for cryopreservation and then kept in liquid nitrogen until assay.

The Qiagen DNeasy Blood and Tissue Kit was used to extract total genomic DNA from the purified CD4+ T cells. Following immunoSEQ immunosequencing protocols, the TCRbeta CDR3 region, as defined by IMGT, was amplified and sequenced. The authors' analysis ran thus. Preprocessing of raw sequence data for PCR and sequencing error correction was performed by the immunoSEQ service. After being loaded into the immunoSEQ Analyzer, the data underwent further analysis with VDJtools v1.0.7. Patient-control differences were tested with the paired Wilcoxon signed-rank test. TCRdb re-hosts the immuneACCESS table, in-frame sequences only. Its copies lack some clones; in the studies checked, an unresolved V gene accounts for under half of them, and the cause for the rest is not known. V, J and clone size derive from that table, while D and trimming were established from the DNA sequence. The sample contains about 25,000 clones, roughly nine tenths of them found a single time. 0.55% to 0.9% of the sample is taken by the ten largest.

As regards this clone: Its antigen is not yet known. Per-base qualities were not stored, and no clone one base away is much larger.

Broad study findings and their caveats: Because of the strict matching and exclusion criteria, the study sample was comparatively small, which limits how generalizable the findings are. In the sequencing data, TRBV25-01 and TRBV02-01 usage matched the flow-cytometry pattern without reaching statistical significance. In CD4+ T cells, sequencing confirmed that depressed patients used TRBV05-01 (Vbeta 5.1) more than controls did, with a one-tailed test giving p = 0.040. For the sequencing comparisons, one-tailed planned tests were applied to only three Vbeta families that had been selected in advance. The top five TRBV05-01 clones in every sequenced subject were all private clones.

V ends up 0 bases short and J 6 bases short, with an unmatched junction base count of 4. The CDR3 measures 15 amino acids from cysteine to phenylalanine. The entry retains the CDR3 DNA only, 45 bases that are in frame from base 1. Via the germline V gene, CDR1 is SGHRS and CDR2 YFSETQ. The receptor's source is a woman in her twenties or thirties with major depressive disorder. The sequence joins TRBV5-1 to TRBJ2-1, with 9 junctional bases fitting TRBD2. The specimen was CD4+ T cells from PBMCs. The base sequence is TGCGCCAGCAGCTTGGTTCTAGCGGGGACCAATGAGCAGTTCTTC. This yields the protein CASSLVLAGTNEQFF.